The 13 T cell receptor beta chains below all came from one sample that was sequenced in a study of spatial heterogeneity in lung cancer. The study, taken as a whole, reports: Expanded intratumoral alpha and beta TCR counts tracked tumor mutation counts.

Time point given: sample taken at primary tumor resection. The antigens these receptors bind are not known. TCRdb reprocessed the 5' RACE reads with MiXCR, giving one entry per CDR3 protein. The sample lists some 800 distinct CDR3 sequences, about a tenth seen once, with less than 30% in the top ten. Specimen: lung tumor tissue, collected at surgery. These receptors came from a male donor with early-stage non-small cell lung cancer.

This clonotype is termed medium-sized. The chain joins TRBV6-2 or TRBV6-3 to TRBJ2-3; D possibly corresponds to TRBD2 (6 bases). CDR3 size: 13 residues. V was trimmed by 10 bases and J by 1 base, leaving 12 bases between them. CDR1 is MNHEY, CDR2 SVGEGT, per germline. In DNA form, the CDR3 reads TGTGCCATCCACGGCGGGGGCACAGATACGCAGTATTTT. This codes for CAIHGGGTDTQYF.

This clonotype is termed medium-sized (0.01 to 0.1%). V usage is TRBV6-5 and J usage is TRBJ1-1, with TRBD1 as a possible D gene (5 bases). Between the trimmed V and J ends, which lost 8 bases and 2 bases, there was a span of 21 bases. Germline loops: CDR1 MNHEY, CDR2 SVGAGI. This CDR3 contains 16 residues. In DNA form, the CDR3 reads TGTGCCAGCGACAAAGGAGCACGGGGCCCTAACACTGAAGCTTTCTTT. It codes for CASDKGARGPNTEAFF.

This clonotype has more than one count but fewer than ten. The chain joins TRBV25-1 to TRBJ2-5; D remains ambiguous. In germline, CDR1 is MGHDK, CDR2 SYGVNS. V was trimmed by 4 bases and J by 5 bases, leaving 14 bases between them. The CDR3 extends over 14 amino acids. DNA of the CDR3: TGTGCCAGCAGTGCCCCGGGCCTTGAGGAGACCCAGTACTTC. Its translation: CASSAPGLEETQYF.

The rearrangement uses TRBV7-2 and TRBJ2-7, with D unclear. This CDR3 spans 14 amino acids. Per germline, CDR1 SGHTA and CDR2 FQGNSA. Trimming took off 4 bases at V and 3 bases at J, with 13 bases between the two ends. The CDR3 bases are TGTGCCAGCAGCTACGGCGGCCTTAACTACGAGCAGTACTTC. Protein product: CASSYGGLNYEQYF.

In its sample, this clonotype is medium-sized. The chain recombines TRBV20-1 with TRBJ2-3; a weak D match, TRBD2 (6 bases). Trimming stripped 8 bases from V and 1 base from J, with 10 bases between. The CDR3 runs to 12 residues. Germline CDR1 reads DFQATT; CDR2 reads SNEGSKA (reference sequence). This CDR3 reads CSPKRGTDTQYF. The DNA for the CDR3 is TGCAGTCCTAAGCGGGGCACAGATACGCAGTATTTT.

The CDR3, as DNA: TGCGCCAGCAGCCAAGAGGCGATGGACAGGGCTGGGGCCAACGTCCTGACTTTC. This sequence encodes CASSQEAMDRAGANVLTF. This sequence joins TRBV4-3 and TRBJ2-6; 8 bases align to TRBD1. J was trimmed by 2 bases and V by 0 bases; bases with no gene match: 6. Germline loops: CDR1 LGHNA, CDR2 YSLEER. CDR3 length: 18 amino acids.

By proportion, this clonotype is large. The rearrangement uses TRBV27 and TRBJ2-6, with 10 bases matching TRBD2. Germline lookup yields CDR1 MNHEY and CDR2 SMNVEV (reference sequence). The CDR3 covers 17 residues. Trimming at V came to 6 bases and at J to 0 bases, leaving 5 bases not matched to a gene. In nucleotides, the CDR3 is TGTGCCAGCAGACCCGGACTAGCGGTCTCTGGGGCCAACGTCCTGACTTTC. Encoded protein: CASRPGLAVSGANVLTF.

This clonotype is medium-sized within its sample. The chain uses TRBV13 and TRBJ2-3; TRBD2 might be the D (6 bases). The ends were cut back, 2 bases at V and 3 bases at J, with 9 bases in the middle. This CDR3 has 14 amino acids. The germline V gene encodes CDR1 PRHDT and CDR2 FYEKMQ (reference sequence). The chain's CDR3 is CASSLSGGTDTQYF. DNA of the CDR3: TGTGCCAGCAGCTTATCCGGGGGAACAGATACGCAGTATTTT.

By sample fraction, this clonotype is large. The chain employs TRBV12-3 or TRBV12-4 and TRBJ1-2; D not resolved. The CDR3 consists of 13 residues. V lost 2 bases, J lost 3 bases, and 7 bases lay in between. CDR3 bases: TGTGCCAGCAGTTTACACACCGACTATGGCTACACCTTC. This gives the protein CASSLHTDYGYTF.

In its sample, this clonotype is medium-sized. V and J are TRBV5-1 and TRBJ1-1, with 7 bases matching TRBD1. The germline V gene encodes CDR1 SGHRS and CDR2 YFSETQ. J was trimmed by 1 base and V by 4 bases; bases with no gene match: 4. This CDR3 region has 14 residues. The CDR3 DNA reads as TGCGCCAGCAGCACCGGACAGGCGAACACTGAAGCTTTCTTT. Translation gives CASSTGQANTEAFF.

As to this clonotype: The junction differs from germline at one of its ends, possibly a read error. This sequence joins TRBV12-3 or TRBV12-4 and TRBJ2-1; the D gene could be TRBD1 or TRBD2 (5 bases each). There are 17 residues in the CDR3. The chain's CDR3 is CASSSVGGPVSYDEQFF. CDR3 nucleotides: TGTGCCAGCAGCTCGGTTGGGGGACCAGTCTCCTACGATGAGCAGTTCTTC.

This clonotype is labeled as medium-sized. The chain couples TRBV19 to TRBJ2-4; no clear D gene. CDR1 is LNHDA and CDR2 is SQIVND in the germline V gene (reference sequence). This CDR3 comprises 16 residues. V lost 1 base, J lost 8 bases, and 18 bases lay in between. The CDR3 loop reads CASSIGAGAPHDIQYF. Written as DNA, the CDR3 is TGTGCCAGTAGTATAGGGGCCGGTGCCCCCCACGACATTCAGTACTTC. Combining the CDR3 with reference TRBV19 and TRBJ2-4 gives the whole variable domain DGGITQSPKYLFRKEGQNVTLSCEQNLNHDAMYWYRQDPGQGLRLIYYSQIVNDFQKGDIAEGYSVSREKKESFPLTVTSAQKNPTAFYLCASSIGAGAPHDIQYFGAGTRLSVL.

By proportion, this clonotype is medium-sized. V and J are TRBV6-6 and TRBJ2-1; 12 bases are a match to TRBD2. The CDR3 runs 18 residues. The V gene end was trimmed by 6 bases and the J gene end by 1 base; junction bases not matched to a gene: 10. CDR1 MNHNY and CDR2 SVGAGI come from the germline V gene (reference sequence). CDR3 loop: CASRARLAGGPSYNEQFF. CDR3 DNA sequence: TGTGCCAGCAGGGCACGGCTAGCGGGAGGGCCGTCCTACAATGAGCAGTTCTTC.